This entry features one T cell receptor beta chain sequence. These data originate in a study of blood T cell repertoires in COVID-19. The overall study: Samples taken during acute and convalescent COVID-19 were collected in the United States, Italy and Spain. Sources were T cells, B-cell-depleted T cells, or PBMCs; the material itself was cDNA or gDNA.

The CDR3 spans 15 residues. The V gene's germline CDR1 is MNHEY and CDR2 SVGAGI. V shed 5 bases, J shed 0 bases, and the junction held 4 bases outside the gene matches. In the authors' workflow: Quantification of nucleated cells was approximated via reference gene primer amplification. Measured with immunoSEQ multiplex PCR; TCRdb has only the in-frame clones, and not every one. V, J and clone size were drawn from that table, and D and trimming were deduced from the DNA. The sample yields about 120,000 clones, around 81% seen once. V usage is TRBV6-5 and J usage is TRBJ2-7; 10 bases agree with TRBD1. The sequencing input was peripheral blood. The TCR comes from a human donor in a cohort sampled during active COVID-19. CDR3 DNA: TGTGCCAGCAGTACCGGGACAGGGGCCTCCTACGAGCAGTACTTC. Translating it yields CASSTGTGASYEQYF.